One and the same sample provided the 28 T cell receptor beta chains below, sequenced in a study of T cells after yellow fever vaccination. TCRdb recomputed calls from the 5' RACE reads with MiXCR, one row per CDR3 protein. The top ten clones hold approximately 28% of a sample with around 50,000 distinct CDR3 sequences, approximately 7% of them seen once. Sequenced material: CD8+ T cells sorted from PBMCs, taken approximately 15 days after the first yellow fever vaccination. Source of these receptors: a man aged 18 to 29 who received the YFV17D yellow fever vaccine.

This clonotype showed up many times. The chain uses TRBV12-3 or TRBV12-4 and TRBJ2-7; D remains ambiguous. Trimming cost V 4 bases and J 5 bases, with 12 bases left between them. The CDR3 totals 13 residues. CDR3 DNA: TGTGCCAGCAGTTCCCAGGTACTCGACGAGCAGTACTTC. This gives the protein CASSSQVLDEQYF.

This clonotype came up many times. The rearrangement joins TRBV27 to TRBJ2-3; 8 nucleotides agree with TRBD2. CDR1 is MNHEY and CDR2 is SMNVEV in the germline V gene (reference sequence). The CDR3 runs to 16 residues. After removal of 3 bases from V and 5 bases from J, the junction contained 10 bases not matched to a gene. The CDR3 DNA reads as TGTGCCAGCAGTTTTACCCTTAGACTAGCGAGAGATACGCAGTATTTT. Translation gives CASSFTLRLARDTQYF.

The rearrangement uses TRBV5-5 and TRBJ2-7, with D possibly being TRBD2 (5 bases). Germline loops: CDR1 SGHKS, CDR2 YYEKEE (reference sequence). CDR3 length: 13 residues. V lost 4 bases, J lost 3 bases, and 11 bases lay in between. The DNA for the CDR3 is TGTGCCAGCAGCCCCGGACTCCTCTACGAGCAGTACGTC. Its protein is CASSPGLLYEQYV.

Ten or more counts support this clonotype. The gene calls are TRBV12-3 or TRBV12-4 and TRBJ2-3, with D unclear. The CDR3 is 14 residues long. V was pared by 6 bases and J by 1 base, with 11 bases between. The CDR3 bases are TGTGCCAGCAGCCCACCAATTCGCACAGATACGCAGTATTTT. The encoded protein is CASSPPIRTDTQYF.

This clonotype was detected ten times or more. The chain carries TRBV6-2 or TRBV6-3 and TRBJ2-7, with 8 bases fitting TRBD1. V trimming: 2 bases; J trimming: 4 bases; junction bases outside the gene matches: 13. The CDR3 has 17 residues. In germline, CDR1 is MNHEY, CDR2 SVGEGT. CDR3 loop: CASSYPGQAFLSYEQYF. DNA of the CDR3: TGTGCCAGCAGTTACCCGGGACAGGCTTTCCTTTCTTACGAGCAGTACTTC.

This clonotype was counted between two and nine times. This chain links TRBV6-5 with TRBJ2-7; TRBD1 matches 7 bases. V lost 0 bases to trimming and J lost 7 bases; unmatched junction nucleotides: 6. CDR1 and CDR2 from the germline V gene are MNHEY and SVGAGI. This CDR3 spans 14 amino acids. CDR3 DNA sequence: TGTGCCAGCAGTTACTCGAGGGGGCTGAGGGAGCAGTACTTC. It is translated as CASSYSRGLREQYF.

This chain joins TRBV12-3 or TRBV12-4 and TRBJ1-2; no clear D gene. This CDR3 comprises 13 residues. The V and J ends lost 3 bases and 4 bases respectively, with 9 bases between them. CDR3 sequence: CASSFGITYGYTF. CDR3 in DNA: TGTGCCAGCAGTTTCGGGATAACCTATGGCTACACCTTC.

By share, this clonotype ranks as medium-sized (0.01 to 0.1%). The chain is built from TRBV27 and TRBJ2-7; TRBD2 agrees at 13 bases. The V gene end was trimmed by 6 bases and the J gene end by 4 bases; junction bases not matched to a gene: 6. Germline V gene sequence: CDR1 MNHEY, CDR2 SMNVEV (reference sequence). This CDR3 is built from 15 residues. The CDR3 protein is CASSLGTSGVYEQYF. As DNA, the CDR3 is TGTGCCAGCAGCCTTGGGACTAGCGGGGTGTACGAGCAGTACTTC.

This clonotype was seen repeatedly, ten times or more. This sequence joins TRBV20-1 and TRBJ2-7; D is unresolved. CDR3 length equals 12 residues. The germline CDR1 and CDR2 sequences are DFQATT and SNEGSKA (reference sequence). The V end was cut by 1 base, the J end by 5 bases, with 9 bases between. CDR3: CSARVDNHEQYV. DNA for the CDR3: TGCAGTGCTAGAGTCGACAACCACGAGCAGTACGTC.

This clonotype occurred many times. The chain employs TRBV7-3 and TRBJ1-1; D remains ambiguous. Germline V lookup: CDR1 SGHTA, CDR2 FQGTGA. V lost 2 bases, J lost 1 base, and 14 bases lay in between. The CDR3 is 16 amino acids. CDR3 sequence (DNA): TGTGCCAGCAGCTTACATCCGTGGCAGCAGAACACTGAAGCTTTCTTT. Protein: CASSLHPWQQNTEAFF.

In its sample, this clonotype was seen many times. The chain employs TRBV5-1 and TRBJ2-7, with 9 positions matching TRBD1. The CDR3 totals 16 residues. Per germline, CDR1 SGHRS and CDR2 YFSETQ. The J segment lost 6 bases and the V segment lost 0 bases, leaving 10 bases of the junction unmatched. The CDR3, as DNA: TGCGCCAGCAGCTTGGCAATTGGGGGGACAGGGATCGAGCAGTACTTC. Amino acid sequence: CASSLAIGGTGIEQYF.

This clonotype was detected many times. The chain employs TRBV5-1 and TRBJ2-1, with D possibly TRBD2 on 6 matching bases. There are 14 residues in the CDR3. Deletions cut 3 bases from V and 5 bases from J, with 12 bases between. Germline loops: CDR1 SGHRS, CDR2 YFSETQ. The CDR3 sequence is CASSYGTLDNEQFF. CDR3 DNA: TGCGCCAGCAGCTACGGGACTCTTGACAATGAGCAGTTCTTC.

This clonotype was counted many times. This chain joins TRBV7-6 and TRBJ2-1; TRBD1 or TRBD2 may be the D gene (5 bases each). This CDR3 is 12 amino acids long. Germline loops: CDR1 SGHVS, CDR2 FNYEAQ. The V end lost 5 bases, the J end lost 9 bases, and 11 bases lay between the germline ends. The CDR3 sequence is CASSTGLPEQFF. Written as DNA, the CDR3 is TGTGCCAGCAGCACGGGGCTACCTGAGCAGTTCTTC.

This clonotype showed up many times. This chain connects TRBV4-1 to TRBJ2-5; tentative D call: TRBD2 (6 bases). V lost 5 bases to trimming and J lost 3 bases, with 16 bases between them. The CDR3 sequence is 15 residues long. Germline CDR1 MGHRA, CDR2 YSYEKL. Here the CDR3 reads CASSFGSRGKETQYF. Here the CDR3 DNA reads TGCGCCAGCAGCTTCGGGAGCCGGGGAAAAGAGACCCAGTACTTC.

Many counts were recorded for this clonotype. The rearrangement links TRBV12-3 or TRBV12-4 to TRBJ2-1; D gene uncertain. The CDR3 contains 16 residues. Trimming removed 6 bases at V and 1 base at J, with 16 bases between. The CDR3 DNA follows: TGTGCCAGCAGACCTTTTCTAGATGGGTCCTACAATGAGCAGTTCTTC. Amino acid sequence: CASRPFLDGSYNEQFF.

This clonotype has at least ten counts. Written as DNA, the CDR3 is TGTGCCATCAGTGAGTCGGACAGGGGTGGCACAGATACGCAGTATTTT. Translated: CAISESDRGGTDTQYF. The gene calls are TRBV10-3 and TRBJ2-3, with TRBD1 matching over 9 bases. V gave up 0 bases and J gave up 1 base; unmatched junction bases: 2. In germline, CDR1 is ENHRY, CDR2 SYGVKD. CDR3 length equals 16 residues.

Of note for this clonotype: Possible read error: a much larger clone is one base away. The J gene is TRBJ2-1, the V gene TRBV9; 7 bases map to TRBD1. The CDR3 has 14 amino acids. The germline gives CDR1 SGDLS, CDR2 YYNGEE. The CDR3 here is CASSPRGLMNDQFF. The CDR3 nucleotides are TGTGCCAGCAGCCCTAGGGGGCTCATGAATGACCAGTTCTTC.

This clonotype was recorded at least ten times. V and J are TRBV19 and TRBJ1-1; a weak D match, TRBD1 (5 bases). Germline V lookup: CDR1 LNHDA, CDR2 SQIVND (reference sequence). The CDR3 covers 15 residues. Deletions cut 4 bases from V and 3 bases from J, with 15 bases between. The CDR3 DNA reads TGTGCCAGTAGTAGATTTGAAGGGGAGGACACTGAAGCTTTCTTT. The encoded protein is CASSRFEGEDTEAFF.

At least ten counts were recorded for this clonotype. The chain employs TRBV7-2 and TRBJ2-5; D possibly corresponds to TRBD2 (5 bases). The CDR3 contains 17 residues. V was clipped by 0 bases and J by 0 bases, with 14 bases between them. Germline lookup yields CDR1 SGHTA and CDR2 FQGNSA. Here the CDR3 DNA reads TGTGCCAGCAGCTTAGCCCTACTAGAGGAAGACCAAGAGACCCAGTACTTC. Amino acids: CASSLALLEEDQETQYF.

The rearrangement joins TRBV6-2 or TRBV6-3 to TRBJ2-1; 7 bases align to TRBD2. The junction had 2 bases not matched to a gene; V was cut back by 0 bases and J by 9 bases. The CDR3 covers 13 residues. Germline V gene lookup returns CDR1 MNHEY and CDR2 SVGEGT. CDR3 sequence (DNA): TGTGCCAGCAGTTACTCGACGGGGGGTGAGCAGTTCTTC. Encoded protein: CASSYSTGGEQFF.

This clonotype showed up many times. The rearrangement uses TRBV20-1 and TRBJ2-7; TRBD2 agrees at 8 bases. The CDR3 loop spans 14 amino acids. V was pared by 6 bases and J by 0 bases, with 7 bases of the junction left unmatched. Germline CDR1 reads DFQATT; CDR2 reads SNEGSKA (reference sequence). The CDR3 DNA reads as TGCAGTGCACGCGAGCGGGGGCACTCCTACGAGCAGTACTTC. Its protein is CSARERGHSYEQYF.

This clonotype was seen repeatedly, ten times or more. The CDR3 DNA reads TGTGCCACCACGGGGGACGATGTGTCAGATACGCAGTATTTT. Translated, it gives CATTGDDVSDTQYF. The chain joins TRBV6-1 to TRBJ2-3; TRBD2 might be the D (6 bases). The germline gives CDR1 MNHNS, CDR2 SASEGT. The CDR3 spans 14 residues. V was clipped by 10 bases and J by 4 bases, with 18 bases between them.

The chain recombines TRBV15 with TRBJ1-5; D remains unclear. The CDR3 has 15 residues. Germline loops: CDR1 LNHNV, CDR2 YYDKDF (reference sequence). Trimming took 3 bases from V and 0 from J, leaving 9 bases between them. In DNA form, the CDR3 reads TGTGCCACCAGCAGGCCCGCGTATAGCAATCAGCCCCAGCATTTT. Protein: CATSRPAYSNQPQHF.

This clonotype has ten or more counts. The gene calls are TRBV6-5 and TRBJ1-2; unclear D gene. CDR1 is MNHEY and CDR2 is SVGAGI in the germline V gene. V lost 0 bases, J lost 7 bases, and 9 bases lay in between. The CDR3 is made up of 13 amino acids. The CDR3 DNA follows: TGTGCCAGCAGTTACTCGCGTGGAAGTGGCTACACCTTC. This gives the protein CASSYSRGSGYTF.

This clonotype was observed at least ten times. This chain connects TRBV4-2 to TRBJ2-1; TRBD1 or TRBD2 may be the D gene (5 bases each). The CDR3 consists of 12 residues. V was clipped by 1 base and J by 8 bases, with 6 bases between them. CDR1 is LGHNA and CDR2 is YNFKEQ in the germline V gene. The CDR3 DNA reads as TGTGCCAGCAGCCAAGGGGGGTATGAGCAGTTCTTC. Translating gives CASSQGGYEQFF.

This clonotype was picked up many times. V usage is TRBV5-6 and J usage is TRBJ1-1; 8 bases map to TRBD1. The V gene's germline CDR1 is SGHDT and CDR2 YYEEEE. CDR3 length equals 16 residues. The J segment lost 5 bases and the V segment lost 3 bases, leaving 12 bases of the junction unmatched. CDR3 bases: TGTGCCAGCAGCTCGCGAACCGGACAGGGAGGAACTGAAGCTTTCTTT. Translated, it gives CASSSRTGQGGTEAFF.

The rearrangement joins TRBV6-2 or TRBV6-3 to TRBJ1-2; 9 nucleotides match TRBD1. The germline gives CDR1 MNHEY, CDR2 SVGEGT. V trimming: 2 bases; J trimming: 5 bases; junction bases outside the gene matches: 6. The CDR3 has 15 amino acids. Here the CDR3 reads CASSYGGTGIYGYTF. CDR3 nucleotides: TGTGCCAGCAGTTACGGCGGGACAGGGATATATGGCTACACCTTC.

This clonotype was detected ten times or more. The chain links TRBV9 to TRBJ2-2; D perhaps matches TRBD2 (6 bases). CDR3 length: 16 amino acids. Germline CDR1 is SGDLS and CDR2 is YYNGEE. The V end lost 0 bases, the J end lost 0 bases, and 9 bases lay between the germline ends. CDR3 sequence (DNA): TGTGCCAGCAGCGTAGTTGGGACTTCGAACACCGGGGAGCTGTTTTTT. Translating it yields CASSVVGTSNTGELFF.